Following are 16 T cell receptor beta chains from one sample sequenced in a study of CD8 T cells in ankylosing spondylitis. Findings and caveats of the study: Blood from ankylosing spondylitis patients appeared to carry a characteristic roughly 8-variant TCR beta motif.

Antigens for these TCRs are unknown. MiXCR was run by TCRdb on the 5' RACE reads, yielding one entry per CDR3 protein. The data show more than 600,000 distinct CDR3 sequences, with around 20% seen just once and 15% to 20% held by the top ten. The sequenced sample was blood, either unsorted or a sorted T cell fraction (not recorded which). Every receptor here comes from a male donor with ankylosing spondylitis.

In this sample, this clonotype turned up many times. This chain uses TRBV5-6 with TRBJ2-4, with D hard to call. Trimming cost V 4 bases and J 1 base, with 12 bases left between them. The CDR3 contains 15 residues. Germline CDR1 reads SGHDT; CDR2 reads YYEEEE. CDR3 amino acids: CASSNGPDAKNIQYF. In DNA, the CDR3 is TGTGCCAGCAGCAACGGACCGGACGCCAAAAACATTCAGTACTTC.

This clonotype was picked up a small number of times. The chain recombines TRBV5-1 with TRBJ1-6; D ambiguous. Trimming stripped 2 bases from V and 8 bases from J, with 14 bases between. Germline V gene sequence: CDR1 SGHRS, CDR2 YFSETQ. CDR3 length equals 15 residues. For the CDR3, the DNA is TGCGCCAGCAGCTTAGGACCCCCGGGGTATTCACCCCTCCACTTT. Encoded protein: CASSLGPPGYSPLHF.

The chain carries TRBV6-5 and TRBJ1-4; D gene ambiguous. V was cut by 1 base and J by 5 bases, with 5 bases left in between. This CDR3 is 13 amino acids long. CDR1 MNHEY and CDR2 SVGAGI come from the germline V gene. This chain's CDR3 is CASSYWQNEKLFF. The CDR3, as DNA: TGTGCCAGCAGTTACTGGCAGAATGAAAAACTGTTTTTT.

The V and J genes are TRBV12-3 or TRBV12-4 and TRBJ1-6; 7 bases are a match to TRBD1. There are 14 residues in the CDR3. With 6 bases clipped from V and 7 bases from J, the junction kept 6 bases outside the gene matches. For the CDR3, the DNA is TGTGCCAGCAGACGACAGGGATGGAATTCACCCCTCCACTTT. It encodes CASRRQGWNSPLHF.

This clonotype was observed a handful of times. J is TRBJ2-5 and V is TRBV10-3, with 10 bases identical to TRBD1. V lost 5 bases, J lost 0 bases, and 3 bases stayed unmatched. The CDR3 is 15 residues long. In germline, CDR1 is ENHRY, CDR2 SYGVKD. CDR3 region: CAISTGTGDQETQYF. DNA of the CDR3: TGTGCCATCAGTACCGGGACAGGGGACCAAGAGACCCAGTACTTC.

The rearrangement links TRBV7-9 to TRBJ1-2, with 9 bases matching TRBD1. Germline values: CDR1 SEHNR, CDR2 FQNEAQ (reference sequence). The CDR3 is 15 amino acids. V trimming: 1 base; J trimming: 6 bases; junction bases outside the gene matches: 6. In DNA, the CDR3 is TGTGCCAGCAGCTTAGGGACAGGGGCCCTCGATGGCTACACCTTC. Translation: CASSLGTGALDGYTF.

The V call is TRBV7-2, the J call TRBJ2-7; TRBD2 matches at 10 bases. The germline CDR1 and CDR2 sequences are SGHTA and FQGNSA. This CDR3 has 16 amino acids. With V trimmed by 5 bases and J by 3 bases, 10 bases remained unmatched. The CDR3 nucleotides read TGTGCCAGCAGCCTTGGGGGTAGCGGGAGGAACTACGAGCAGTACTTC. Its translation: CASSLGGSGRNYEQYF.

This clonotype was counted between two and nine times. CDR3 DNA sequence: TGCGCCAGCAGCCAAGCCCCACCGGGCAGCAATTCACCCCTCCACTTT. Residues: CASSQAPPGSNSPLHF. This rearrangement joins TRBV4-1 to TRBJ1-6; no definite D call. CDR1 and CDR2 (germline): MGHRA, YSYEKL. V lost 1 base and J lost 7, with 14 bases in between. The CDR3 sequence is 16 residues long.

This clonotype occurred many times. V is TRBV5-1 and J is TRBJ2-2; D gene ambiguous. Looked up from germline, CDR1 is SGHRS and CDR2 is YFSETQ. Trimming stripped 3 bases from V and 4 bases from J, with 13 bases between. The CDR3 contains 15 residues. CDR3 nucleotide sequence: TGCGCCAGCAGCTCGCATTTGCCGAGCACCGGGGAGCTGTTTTTT. Translation: CASSSHLPSTGELFF.

The sample holds a few counts of this clonotype. This sequence joins TRBV5-1 and TRBJ2-1; 7 bases align to TRBD2. The V and J ends lost 0 bases and 5 bases, in that order; junction bases with no gene match: 8. CDR1 and CDR2 (germline): SGHRS, YFSETQ. The CDR3 runs to 16 residues. CDR3 in amino acids: CASSLDPSGTNNEQFF. The CDR3 DNA reads TGCGCCAGCAGCTTGGATCCGTCAGGGACTAACAATGAGCAGTTCTTC.

This sequence joins TRBV7-3 and TRBJ2-7, with 10 bases lining up with TRBD2. The V gene's germline CDR1 is SGHTA and CDR2 FQGTGA. With V trimmed by 5 bases and J by 4 bases, 5 bases remained unmatched. The CDR3 length is 14 residues. The CDR3 region has the DNA TGTGCCAGCAGCGTTACTAGCGGGGCATACGAGCAGTACTTC. Protein product: CASSVTSGAYEQYF.

This clonotype was counted ten times or more. V is TRBV12-3 or TRBV12-4 and J is TRBJ2-5; D not resolved. The ends were cut back, 4 bases at V and 2 bases at J, with 5 bases in the middle. The CDR3 is 12 amino acids. CDR3 amino acids: CASSWGQETQYF. The CDR3 DNA reads as TGTGCCAGCAGTTGGGGTCAAGAGACCCAGTACTTC.

This clonotype has only a few counts. V usage is TRBV5-1 and J usage is TRBJ2-7; weak D call: TRBD2 (5 bases). The germline CDR1 and CDR2 sequences are SGHRS and YFSETQ. V lost 4 bases to trimming and J lost 6 bases, with 14 bases between them. The length of the CDR3 is 13 residues. CDR3 bases: TGCGCCAGCAGCCACGGCAGCGGTGCCGAGCAGTACTTC. Its translation is CASSHGSGAEQYF.

This clonotype was observed a handful of times. This chain uses TRBV4-3 with TRBJ2-7, with D uncertain. Germline CDR1 LGHNA, CDR2 YSLEER. The CDR3 extends over 15 amino acids. With 0 bases removed from V and 4 bases from J, the gap between germline ends came to 13 bases. The DNA of the CDR3 is TGCGCCAGCAGCCAAGAGTCCGGAGTGTTTTACGAGCAGTACTTC. Translated, it gives CASSQESGVFYEQYF.

CDR3 sequence (DNA): TGTGCCAGCAGCCCCCGGGACAGGGGTGCCGGGGAGCTGTTTTTT. This encodes CASSPRDRGAGELFF. The J gene is TRBJ2-2, the V gene TRBV7-9; 10 nucleotides line up with TRBD1. CDR3 length: 15 amino acids. CDR1 is SEHNR, CDR2 FQNEAQ, per germline (reference sequence). Germline trimming cut 5 bases from V and 6 bases from J; bases unmatched to any gene: 6. Drawing the rest from reference TRBV7-9 and TRBJ2-2, the complete variable domain is DTGVSQNPRHKITKRGQNVTFRCDPISEHNRLYWYRQTLGQGPEFLTYFQNEAQLEKSRLLSDRFSAERPKGSFSTLEIQRTEQGDSAMYLCASSPRDRGAGELFFGEGSRLTVL.

The rearrangement joins TRBV24-1 to TRBJ2-5, with unresolved D. Germline V gene lookup returns CDR1 KGHDR and CDR2 SFDVKD. The CDR3 loop spans 16 amino acids. V lost 4 bases and J lost 1, with 15 bases in between. The CDR3 spells CATSEGSKSGQETQYF. CDR3 DNA: TGTGCCACCAGTGAGGGGTCCAAATCCGGCCAAGAGACCCAGTACTTC.